This T cell receptor beta chain derives from a study of T cells after yellow fever vaccination. The wider study: Preparing low-cell-number fractions relied on SMART-Seq v4 Ultra Low Input. The study's findings and limits: The study noted that FACS-sorted repertoires could contain abundant clonotypes contaminating from the bulk population.

5'RACE template switching produced TCR cDNA carrying a universal primer site and UMIs. From the 5' RACE reads, TCRdb called clonotypes with MiXCR, one entry per CDR3 protein. The sample contains under 200,000 distinct CDR3 sequences, 6.5% to 8.5% of which appear only once. This CDR3 is 14 amino acids long. Germline assignment: CDR1 LGHNT and CDR2 FRNRAP. J gave up 7 bases and V 2 bases, and 4 bases lay outside the gene matches. A few counts support this clonotype. Its matching antigen is unknown. The TCR sequence derives from a man between 18 and 35 years old who received the YFV17D yellow fever vaccine. The V gene is TRBV12-5, the J gene TRBJ2-2, with 7 bases fitting TRBD2. This material consisted of CD4+ T cells sorted from PBMCs, taken 5 days after the first yellow fever vaccination. In DNA form, the CDR3 reads TGTGCTAGTGGTTTGATGCGGGGGAACGGGGAGCTGTTTTTT. Translation gives CASGLMRGNGELFF.